These 16 T cell receptor beta chains came from one sample sequenced in a study of primary melanoma T cells and metastatic recurrence. The table came from immunoSEQ multiplex PCR; TCRdb's copy has only in-frame clones and leaves some out. Its listing shows 54 clones. The sample comprised melanoma tumor tissue. These receptors originate from a human donor with melanoma.

To note about this clone: Since one of the bases is ambiguous or unread, X appears in place of its residue. This chain connects TRBV11-3 to TRBJ2-1, with 8 bases identical to TRBD1. The germline V gene encodes CDR1 SGHNT and CDR2 YENEEA. The CDR3 length is 17 residues. Trimming at V came to 6 bases and at J to 2 bases, leaving 12 bases not matched to a gene. As DNA, the CDR3 is TGTGCCAGCAGYTCAACGGCCGCAGGGGGCCCCTACAATGAGCAGTTCTTC. Translation gives CASXSTAAGGPYNEQFF. The complete CDR3 sequence is CASSSTAAGGPYNEQFF.

The chain employs TRBV6-8 and TRBJ1-4, with D hard to call. V was trimmed by 7 bases and J by 4 bases, leaving 10 bases between them. The CDR3 runs to 13 residues. Germline V lookup: CDR1 MNHGY, CDR2 SAAAGT. The DNA for the CDR3 is TGTGCCAGCAACGGTGGTCTTAATGAAAAACTGTTTTTT. This sequence encodes CASNGGLNEKLFF.

The chain is built from TRBV15 and TRBJ2-1; tentatively, D is TRBD1 (5 bases). CDR1 and CDR2 from the germline V gene are LNHNV and YYDKDF (reference sequence). With 2 bases removed from V and 2 bases from J, the gap between germline ends came to 16 bases. There are 17 residues in the CDR3. CDR3 coding DNA: TGTGCCACCAGCAGACAATTTCAGGGTGTAGCCTACAATGAGCAGTTCTTC. This sequence encodes CATSRQFQGVAYNEQFF.

This sequence joins TRBV19 and TRBJ1-1; no firm D call. Between the trimmed V and J ends, which lost 5 bases and 0 bases, there was a span of 13 bases. The CDR3 spans 15 residues. The V gene's germline CDR1 is LNHDA and CDR2 SQIVND (reference sequence). CDR3 protein: CASSLPYGLNTEAFF. CDR3 bases: TGTGCCAGTAGTTTACCCTACGGGTTGAACACTGAAGCTTTCTTT.

The sample holds a few counts of this clone. The chain combines TRBV30 with TRBJ1-1; a weak D match, TRBD1 (5 bases). V lost 1 base to trimming and J lost 8 bases, with 14 bases between them. The CDR3 is 13 residues long. CDR1 GTSNPN and CDR2 SVGIG come from the germline V gene (reference sequence). The CDR3 nucleotides are TGTGCCTGGAGTGCGCTATCGGGGGGAGAAGCTTTCTTT. Its protein product is CAWSALSGGEAFF.

The chain employs TRBV6-8 and TRBJ2-2; 9 bases match TRBD2. The CDR3 consists of 17 residues. V was pared by 1 base and J by 2 bases, with 5 bases of the junction left unmatched. Per the germline V gene, CDR1 is MNHGY and CDR2 is SAAAGT. The CDR3 here is CASSYLLTSGNTGELFF. For the CDR3, the DNA is TGTGCCAGCAGTTACTTGCTGACTAGCGGTAACACCGGGGAGCTGTTTTTT.

V and J are TRBV6-8 and TRBJ2-7; 7 nucleotides agree with TRBD2. Germline lookup yields CDR1 MNHGY and CDR2 SAAAGT. The length of the CDR3 is 14 residues. Germline trimming cut 5 bases from V and 1 base from J; bases unmatched to any gene: 5. The CDR3 is CASSPQGGSYEQYF. The CDR3, as DNA: TGTGCCAGCAGTCCCCAGGGAGGGTCCTACGAGCAGTACTTC.

This sequence joins TRBV29-1 and TRBJ1-3; D is undetermined. This CDR3 contains 14 residues. Germline V CDR1 and CDR2: SQVTM, ANQGSEA. With 3 bases removed from V and 0 bases from J, the gap between germline ends came to 9 bases. The chain's CDR3 is CSVEDGTSGNTIYF. CDR3 sequence (DNA): TGCAGCGTTGAGGACGGAACCTCTGGAAACACCATATATTTT.

This rearrangement joins TRBV6-8 to TRBJ2-5, with 7 bases fitting TRBD1. With 0 bases clipped from V and 3 bases from J, the junction kept 7 bases outside the gene matches. CDR1 and CDR2 (germline): MNHGY, SAAAGT. This CDR3 has 16 amino acids. Written as DNA, the CDR3 is TGTGCCAGCAGTTACTCGTACACAGGGGCGAAAGAGACCCAGTACTTC. Its protein product is CASSYSYTGAKETQYF.

The rearrangement links TRBV19 to TRBJ2-5; possible D gene TRBD1, 6 bases. The J call may be in error: the DNA end matches TRBJ2-7 better. This CDR3 region has 13 residues. CDR1 is LNHDA and CDR2 is SQIVND in the germline V gene (reference sequence). The CDR3 is CASSAGQTAEQYF. For the CDR3, the DNA is TGTGCCAGTAGTGCAGGACAGACAGCCGAGCAGTACTTC.

To note about this clone: This CDR3 is also generated by other DNA sequences in the sample. CDR3 residues: CASSLLGGDLYEQYF. CDR3 nucleotides: TGTGCCAGCAGTTTGCTCGGCGGGGAYCTCTACGAGCAGTACTTC. This chain joins TRBV28 and TRBJ2-7; possibly TRBD2 for D (6 bases). Germline V gene data show CDR1 as MDHEN and CDR2 as SYDVKM. The CDR3 is 15 amino acids. The V gene lost 3 bases and the J gene lost 3 bases, with 15 bases spanning the gap.

V usage is TRBV6-8 and J usage is TRBJ2-2, with 10 bases lining up with TRBD1. The V gene's germline CDR1 is MNHGY and CDR2 SAAAGT. The V and J ends lost 5 bases and 7 bases, in that order; junction bases with no gene match: 7. This CDR3 has 15 residues. CDR3 amino acids: CASSLDRGLIGELFF. The DNA of the CDR3 is TGTGCCAGCAGTCTCGACAGGGGGCTGATCGGGGAGCTGTTTTTT.

A remark on this clone: One end of the junction fails to match germline, which may point to a read error. The V call is TRBV11-3, the J call TRBJ2-5; tentative D call: TRBD1 (6 bases). This CDR3 region has 14 residues. From germline, CDR1 is SGHNT and CDR2 YENEEA. The CDR3 nucleotides are TGTGCCAGCAGTTTAGGGGGTACCCAAGAGACTCAGTACTTC. Protein sequence: CASSLGGTQETQYF.

This chain uses TRBV6-8 with TRBJ1-1; 10 nucleotides align to TRBD1. The CDR3 contains 17 residues. V was pared by 1 base and J by 0 bases, with 5 bases of the junction left unmatched. CDR1 is MNHGY, CDR2 SAAAGT, per germline. CDR3 sequence: CASSYFGTGVMNTEAFF. Here the CDR3 DNA reads TGTGCCAGCAGTTACTTCGGGACAGGGGTTATGAACACTGAAGCTTTCTTT.

The V and J genes are TRBV27 and TRBJ1-6; a weak D match, TRBD1 (5 bases). Germline CDR1 MNHEY, CDR2 SMNVEV (reference sequence). This CDR3 region has 15 residues. V was shortened by 0 bases and J by 5 bases, with 8 bases between the two germline ends. CDR3 loop: CASSLSGQNNSPLHF. The CDR3 bases are TGTGCCAGCAGTTTATCGGGGCAGAATAATTCACCCCTCCACTTT.

On this clone: The junction and the germline gene differ at one end; a read error may be behind it. The gene calls are TRBV19 and TRBJ2-1; D perhaps matches TRBD2 (5 bases). The CDR3 sequence is 14 residues long. Germline loops: CDR1 LNHDA, CDR2 SQIVND (reference sequence). CDR3 sequence (DNA): TGTGTCAGTAGTATAAAGATTAGCGCGGGTGAGCAGTTCTTC. Protein sequence: CVSSIKISAGEQFF. Complete variable domain (other parts from reference TRBV19 and TRBJ2-1): DGGITQSPKYLFRKEGQNVTLSCEQNLNHDAMYWYRQDPGQGLRLIYYSQIVNDFQKGDIAEGYSVSREKKESFPLTVTSAQKNPTAFYLCVSSIKISAGEQFFGPGTRLTVL.